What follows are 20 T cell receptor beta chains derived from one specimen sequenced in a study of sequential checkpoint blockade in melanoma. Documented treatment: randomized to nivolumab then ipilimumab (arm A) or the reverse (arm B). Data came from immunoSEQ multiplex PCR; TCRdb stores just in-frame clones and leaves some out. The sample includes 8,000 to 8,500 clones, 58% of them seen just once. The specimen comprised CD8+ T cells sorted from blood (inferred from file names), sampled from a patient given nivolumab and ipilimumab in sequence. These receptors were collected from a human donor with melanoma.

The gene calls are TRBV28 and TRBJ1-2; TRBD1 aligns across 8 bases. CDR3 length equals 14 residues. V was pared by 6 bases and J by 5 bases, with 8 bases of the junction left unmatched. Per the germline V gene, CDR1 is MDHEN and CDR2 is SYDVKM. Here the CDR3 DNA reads TGTGCCAGCAGCCCAGGACAGGGAGGGTATGGCTACACCTTC. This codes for CASSPGQGGYGYTF.

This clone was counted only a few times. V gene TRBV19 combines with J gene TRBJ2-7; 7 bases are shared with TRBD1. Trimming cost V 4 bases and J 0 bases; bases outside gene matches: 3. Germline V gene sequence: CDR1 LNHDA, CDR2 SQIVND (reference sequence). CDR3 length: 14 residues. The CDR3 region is CASSTAGGSYEQYF. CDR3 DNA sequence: TGTGCCAGTAGTACGGCAGGGGGCTCCTACGAGCAGTACTTC.

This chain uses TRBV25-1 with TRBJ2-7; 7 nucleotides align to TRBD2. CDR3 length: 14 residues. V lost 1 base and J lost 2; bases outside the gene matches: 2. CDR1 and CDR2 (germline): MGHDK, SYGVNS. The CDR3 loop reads CASSESLAAYEQYF. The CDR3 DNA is TGTGCCAGCAGTGAATCCCTAGCGGCCTACGAGCAGTACTTC.

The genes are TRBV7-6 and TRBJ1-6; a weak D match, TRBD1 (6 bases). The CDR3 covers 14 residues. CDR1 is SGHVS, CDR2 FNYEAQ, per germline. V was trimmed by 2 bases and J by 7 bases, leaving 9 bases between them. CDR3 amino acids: CASSLTGINSPLHF. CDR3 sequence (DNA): TGTGCCAGCAGCTTAACAGGGATAAATTCACCCCTCCACTTT.

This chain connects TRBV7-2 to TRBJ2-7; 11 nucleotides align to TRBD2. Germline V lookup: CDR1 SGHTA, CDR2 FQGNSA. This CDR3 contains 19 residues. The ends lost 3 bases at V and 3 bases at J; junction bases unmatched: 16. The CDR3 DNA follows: TGTGCCAGCAGCTTCCTCCCCGGGCTAGCGGGGGGTCAAAACTACGAGCAGTACTTC. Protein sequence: CASSFLPGLAGGQNYEQYF.

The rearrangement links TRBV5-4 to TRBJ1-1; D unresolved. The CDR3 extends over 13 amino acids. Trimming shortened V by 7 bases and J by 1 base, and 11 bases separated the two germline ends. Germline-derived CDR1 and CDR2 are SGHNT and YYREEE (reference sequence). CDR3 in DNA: TGTGCCAGCGGTGAGGGTAGGAACACTGAAGCTTTCTTT. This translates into CASGEGRNTEAFF.

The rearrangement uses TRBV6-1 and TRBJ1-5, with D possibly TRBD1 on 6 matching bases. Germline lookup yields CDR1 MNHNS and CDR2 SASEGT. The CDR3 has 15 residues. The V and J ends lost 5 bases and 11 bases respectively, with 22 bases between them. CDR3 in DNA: TGTGCCAGCAGTCCCGACAGGCCCAATAAATCGGCCCAGCATTTT. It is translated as CASSPDRPNKSAQHF.

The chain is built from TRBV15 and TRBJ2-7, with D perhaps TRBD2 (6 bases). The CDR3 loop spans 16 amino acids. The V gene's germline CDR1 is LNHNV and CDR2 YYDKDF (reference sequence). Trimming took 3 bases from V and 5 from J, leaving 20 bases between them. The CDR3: CATSSGGAFRGDEQYF. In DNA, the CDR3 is TGTGCCACCAGCAGTGGAGGGGCCTTCCGCGGGGACGAGCAGTACTTC.

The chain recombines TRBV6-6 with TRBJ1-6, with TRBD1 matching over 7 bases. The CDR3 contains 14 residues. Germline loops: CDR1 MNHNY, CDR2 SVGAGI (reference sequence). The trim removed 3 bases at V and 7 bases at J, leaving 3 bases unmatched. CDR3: CASSYSDRNSPLHF. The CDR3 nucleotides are TGTGCCAGCAGTTATTCGGACAGGAATTCACCCCTCCACTTT.

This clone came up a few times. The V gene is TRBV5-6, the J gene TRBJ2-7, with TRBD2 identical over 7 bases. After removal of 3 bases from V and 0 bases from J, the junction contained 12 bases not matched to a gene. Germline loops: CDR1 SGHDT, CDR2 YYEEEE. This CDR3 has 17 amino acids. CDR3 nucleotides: TGTGCCAGCAGCTCTCCTCCGTTTGGGGGGGACTCCTACGAGCAGTACTTC. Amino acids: CASSSPPFGGDSYEQYF.

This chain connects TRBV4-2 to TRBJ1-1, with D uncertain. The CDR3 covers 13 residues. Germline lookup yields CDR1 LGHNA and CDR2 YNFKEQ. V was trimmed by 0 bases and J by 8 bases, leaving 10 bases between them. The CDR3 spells CASSQEGREEAFF. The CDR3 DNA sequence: TGTGCCAGCAGCCAAGAAGGACGGGAGGAAGCTTTCTTT.

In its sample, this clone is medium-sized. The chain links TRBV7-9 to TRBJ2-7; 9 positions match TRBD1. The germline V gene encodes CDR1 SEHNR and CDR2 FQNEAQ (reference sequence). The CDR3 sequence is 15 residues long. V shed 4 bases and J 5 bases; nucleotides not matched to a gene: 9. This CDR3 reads CASSSPGQGDDEQYF. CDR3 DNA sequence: TGTGCCAGCAGCTCTCCGGGACAGGGAGATGACGAGCAGTACTTC.

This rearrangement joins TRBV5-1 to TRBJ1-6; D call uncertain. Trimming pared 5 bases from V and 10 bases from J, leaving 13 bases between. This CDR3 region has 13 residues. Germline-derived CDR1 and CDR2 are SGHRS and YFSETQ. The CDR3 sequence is CASRDLQASPLHF. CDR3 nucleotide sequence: TGCGCCAGCAGAGACCTCCAGGCCTCACCCCTCCACTTT. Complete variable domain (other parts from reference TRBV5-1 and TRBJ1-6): KAGVTQTPRYLIKTRGQQVTLSCSPISGHRSVSWYQQTPGQGLQFLFEYFSETQRNKGNFPGRFSGRQFSNSRSEMNVSTLELGDSALYLCASRDLQASPLHFGNGTRLTVT.

Here the CDR3 DNA reads TGCGCCAGCAGCCAAGTGGGGGAGGCCTACGAGCAGTACTTC. It codes for CASSQVGEAYEQYF. The chain employs TRBV4-1 and TRBJ2-7; perhaps TRBD2 as D (6 bases). Per germline, CDR1 MGHRA and CDR2 YSYEKL. This CDR3 has 14 amino acids. V was trimmed by 1 base and J by 2 bases, leaving 9 bases between them.

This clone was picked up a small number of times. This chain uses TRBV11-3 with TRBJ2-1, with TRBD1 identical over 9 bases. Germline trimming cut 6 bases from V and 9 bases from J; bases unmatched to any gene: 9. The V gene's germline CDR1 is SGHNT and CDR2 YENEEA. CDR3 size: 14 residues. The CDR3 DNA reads TGTGCCAGCAGACCCGACAGGGGGAGCAGTGAGCAGTTCTTC. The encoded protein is CASRPDRGSSEQFF.

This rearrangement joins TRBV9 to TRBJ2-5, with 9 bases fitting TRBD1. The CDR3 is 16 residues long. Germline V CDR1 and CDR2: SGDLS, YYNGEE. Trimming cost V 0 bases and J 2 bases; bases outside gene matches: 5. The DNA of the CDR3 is TGTGCCAGCAGCGTAGCCGGGACAGGGCCTCAAGAGACCCAGTACTTC. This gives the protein CASSVAGTGPQETQYF.

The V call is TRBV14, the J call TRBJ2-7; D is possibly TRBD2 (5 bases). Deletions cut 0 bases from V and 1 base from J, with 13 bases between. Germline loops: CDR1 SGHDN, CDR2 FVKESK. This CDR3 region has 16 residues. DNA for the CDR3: TGTGCCAGCAGCCAAGACGCCGGCACGGGGTCCTACGAGCAGTACTTC. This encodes CASSQDAGTGSYEQYF.

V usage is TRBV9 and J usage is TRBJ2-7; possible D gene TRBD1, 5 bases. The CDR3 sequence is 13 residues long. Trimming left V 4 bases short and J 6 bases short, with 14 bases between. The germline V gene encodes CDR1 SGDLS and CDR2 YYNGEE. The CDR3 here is CASSPRLGPEQYF. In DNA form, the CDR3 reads TGTGCCAGCAGCCCGCGGTTGGGGCCCGAGCAGTACTTC.

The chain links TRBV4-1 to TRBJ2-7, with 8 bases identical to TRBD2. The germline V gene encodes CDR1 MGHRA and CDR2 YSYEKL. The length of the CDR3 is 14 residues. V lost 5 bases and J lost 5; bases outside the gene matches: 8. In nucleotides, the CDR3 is TGCGCCAGCAGCTCCCGGGGGGGTCAAGACGAGCAGTACTTC. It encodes CASSSRGGQDEQYF.

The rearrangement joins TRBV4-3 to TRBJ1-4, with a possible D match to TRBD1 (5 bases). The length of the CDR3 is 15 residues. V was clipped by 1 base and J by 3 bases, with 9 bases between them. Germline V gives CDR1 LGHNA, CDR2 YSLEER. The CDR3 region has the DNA TGCGCCAGCAGCCAAGCTACGGGGGCTAATGAAAAACTGTTTTTT. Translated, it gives CASSQATGANEKLFF.